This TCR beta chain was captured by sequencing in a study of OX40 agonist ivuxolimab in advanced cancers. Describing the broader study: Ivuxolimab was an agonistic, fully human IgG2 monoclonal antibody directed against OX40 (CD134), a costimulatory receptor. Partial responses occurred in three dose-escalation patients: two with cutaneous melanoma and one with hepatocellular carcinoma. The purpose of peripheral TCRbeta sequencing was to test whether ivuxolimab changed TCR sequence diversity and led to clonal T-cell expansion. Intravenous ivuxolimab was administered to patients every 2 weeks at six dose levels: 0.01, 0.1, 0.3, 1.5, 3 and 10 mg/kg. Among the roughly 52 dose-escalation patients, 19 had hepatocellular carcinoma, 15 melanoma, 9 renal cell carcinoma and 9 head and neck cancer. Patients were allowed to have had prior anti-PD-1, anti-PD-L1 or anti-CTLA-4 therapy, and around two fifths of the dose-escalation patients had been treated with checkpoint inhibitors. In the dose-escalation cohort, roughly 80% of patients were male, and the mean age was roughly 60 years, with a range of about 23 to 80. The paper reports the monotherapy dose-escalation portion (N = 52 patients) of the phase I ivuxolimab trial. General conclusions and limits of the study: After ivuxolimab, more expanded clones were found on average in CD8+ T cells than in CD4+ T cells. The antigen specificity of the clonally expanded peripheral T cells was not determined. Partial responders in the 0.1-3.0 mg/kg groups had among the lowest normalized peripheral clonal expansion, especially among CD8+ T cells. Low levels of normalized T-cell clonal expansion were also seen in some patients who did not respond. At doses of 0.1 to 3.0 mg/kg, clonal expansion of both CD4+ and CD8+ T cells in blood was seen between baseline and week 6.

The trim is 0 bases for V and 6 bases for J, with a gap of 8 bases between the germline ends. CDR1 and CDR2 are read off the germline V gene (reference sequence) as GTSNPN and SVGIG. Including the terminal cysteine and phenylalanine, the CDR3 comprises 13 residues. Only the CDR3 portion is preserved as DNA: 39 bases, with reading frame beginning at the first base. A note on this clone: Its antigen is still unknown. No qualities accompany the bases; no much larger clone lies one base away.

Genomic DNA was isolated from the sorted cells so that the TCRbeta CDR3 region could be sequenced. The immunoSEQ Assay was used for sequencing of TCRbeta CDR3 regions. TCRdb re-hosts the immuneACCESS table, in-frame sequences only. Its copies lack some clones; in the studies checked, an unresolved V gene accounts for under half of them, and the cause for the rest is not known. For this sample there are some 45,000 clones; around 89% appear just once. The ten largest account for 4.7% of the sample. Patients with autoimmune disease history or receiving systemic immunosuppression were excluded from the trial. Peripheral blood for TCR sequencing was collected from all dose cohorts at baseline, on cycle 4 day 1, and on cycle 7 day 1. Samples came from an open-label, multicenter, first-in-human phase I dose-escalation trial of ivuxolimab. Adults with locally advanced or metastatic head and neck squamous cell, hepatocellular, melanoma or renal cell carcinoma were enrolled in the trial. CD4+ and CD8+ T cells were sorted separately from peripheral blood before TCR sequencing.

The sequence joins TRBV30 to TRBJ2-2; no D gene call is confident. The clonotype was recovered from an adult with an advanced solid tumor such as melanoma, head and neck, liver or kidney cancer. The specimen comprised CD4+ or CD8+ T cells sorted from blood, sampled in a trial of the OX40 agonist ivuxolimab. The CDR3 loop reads CAWSVRGPGELFF. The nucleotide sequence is TGTGCCTGGAGTGTAAGAGGCCCCGGGGAGCTGTTTTTT.